This T cell receptor (beta chain) is from a study of T cells in Graves' hyperthyroidism and ophthalmopathy. Regarding this clonotype: A read error may explain this, as a much larger clone is one base away.

There were TCR beta CDR3 regions amplified from RNA transcripts. Initially, a first-round RT-PCR of the TCR CDR3 employed the HTBI primer set. TCRdb passed the multiplex PCR reads through MiXCR, listing each CDR3 protein once. This table has under 650,000 distinct CDR3 sequences, 15% to 20% appearing once. The germline V gene has CDR1 SGHTA and CDR2 FQGNSA. There are 16 residues in the CDR3. The sequenced material came from blood. The origin of this receptor is a woman aged 30 to 39 with Graves' hyperthyroidism. This chain links TRBV7-2 with TRBJ1-4; 8 bases are a match to TRBD1. CDR3: CVSSSRLGTGGRKLFF. The CDR3 DNA follows: TGTGTCAGCAGCTCAAGGCTCGGGACAGGTGGAAGAAAACTGTTTTTT.